This entry lists 30 T cell receptor beta chains sequenced from one sample in a study of early T cells in non-severe SARS-CoV-2 infection. One entry per CDR3 protein, called by TCRdb with MiXCR from the 5' RACE reads. The sample contains roughly 60,000 distinct CDR3 sequences, under 7.5% of which appear only once. The source material was whole blood, sampled at baseline. The receptors shown here come from an adult who was a healthcare worker with PCR-confirmed SARS-CoV-2 infection or an uninfected control (not recorded which).

This clonotype was counted at least ten times. The chain is built from TRBV29-1 and TRBJ1-4; D is unresolved. Trimming shortened V by 1 base and J by 11 bases, and 17 bases separated the two germline ends. The CDR3 consists of 14 residues. Germline values: CDR1 SQVTM, CDR2 ANQGSEA. CDR3 sequence: CSVEVTGGIEKLFF. The CDR3 nucleotides are TGCAGCGTTGAAGTTACGGGTGGTATAGAGAAACTGTTTTTT.

This clonotype was counted between two and nine times. V usage is TRBV4-1 and J usage is TRBJ2-7; D assignment may be TRBD1 or TRBD2 (6 bases each). This CDR3 has 13 residues. V lost 4 bases and J lost 8, with 15 bases in between. CDR1 is MGHRA, CDR2 YSYEKL, per germline. The CDR3 sequence is CASSLLGGGQQYF. CDR3 in DNA: TGCGCCAGCAGCCTGCTGGGGGGCGGGCAGCAGTACTTC.

On this clonotype: This clone may be a read error of a much larger clone one base away. This sequence joins TRBV10-2 and TRBJ1-6; a possible D gene is TRBD1 (6 bases). Per the germline V gene, CDR1 is WSHSY and CDR2 is SAAADI. The CDR3 covers 14 residues. V gave up 5 bases and J gave up 12 bases, with 17 bases separating them. This CDR3 reads CASSRAGEDLPLHF. The CDR3 nucleotides are TGCGCCAGCAGTCGGGCAGGGGAAGATTTACCCCTCCACTTT.

This clonotype was recorded at least ten times. The V call is TRBV12-3 or TRBV12-4, the J call TRBJ1-2; D is possibly TRBD1 (5 bases). The CDR3 runs to 10 residues. V was pared by 5 bases and J by 13 bases, with 11 bases between. The CDR3 loop is CASSRGQSTF. CDR3 nucleotides: TGTGCCAGCAGTCGGGGCCAGTCCACCTTC.

The V and J genes are TRBV4-3 and TRBJ1-2, with a possible D match to TRBD1 (6 bases). The CDR3 has 16 amino acids. Trimming stripped 4 bases from V and 1 base from J, with 16 bases between. The germline V gene encodes CDR1 LGHNA and CDR2 YSLEER. The CDR3 DNA follows: TGCGCCAGCAGCCTCGTGAGGGACAACTTTAACTATGGCTACACCTTC. It yields the protein CASSLVRDNFNYGYTF.

The chain has TRBV19 and TRBJ2-7; no reliable D call. The CDR3 sequence is 13 residues long. The germline V gene has CDR1 LNHDA and CDR2 SQIVND (reference sequence). Trimming pared 8 bases from V and 5 bases from J, leaving 16 bases between. CDR3 bases: TGTGCCAGTGCCGCGTGGGAAAAGCACGAGCAGTACTTC. Translation: CASAAWEKHEQYF. The complete variable domain, with remaining parts taken from reference TRBV19 and TRBJ2-7, reads DGGITQSPKYLFRKEGQNVTLSCEQNLNHDAMYWYRQDPGQGLRLIYYSQIVNDFQKGDIAEGYSVSREKKESFPLTVTSAQKNPTAFYLCASAAWEKHEQYFGPGTRLTVT.

Comment on this clonotype: The CDR3 does not close with the conserved phenylalanine or tryptophan, likely indicating a read error. This sequence joins TRBV20-1 and TRBJ2-3; D is perhaps TRBD1 (5 bases). Germline assignment: CDR1 DFQATT and CDR2 SNEGSKA (reference sequence). The CDR3 spans 12 residues. The germline V and J ends were trimmed by 1 base and 5 bases, with 7 bases remaining between them. CDR3 loop: CSARVQVDTQYL. DNA for the CDR3: TGCAGTGCTAGAGTACAGGTAGATACGCAGTATCTT.

The sample holds many counts of this clonotype. J is TRBJ1-1 and V is TRBV6-2 or TRBV6-3, with D maybe TRBD1 (6 bases). Between the trimmed V and J ends, which lost 8 bases and 4 bases, there was a span of 11 bases. The CDR3 runs 12 residues. Germline CDR1 reads MNHEY; CDR2 reads SVGEGT. The CDR3 spells CASREGGTEAFF. CDR3 in DNA: TGTGCCAGCCGAGAAGGGGGCACTGAAGCTTTCTTT.

This clonotype showed up just a few times. This chain joins TRBV12-3 or TRBV12-4 and TRBJ1-2; D perhaps matches TRBD1 (5 bases). Trimming cost V 5 bases and J 4 bases, with 14 bases left between them. The CDR3 length is 14 residues. CDR3 residues: CASSTLTVVYGYTF. CDR3 nucleotide sequence: TGTGCCAGCAGTACTCTGACAGTCGTCTATGGCTACACCTTC.

This chain connects TRBV3-1 to TRBJ1-2; 10 bases fit TRBD1. Germline V gene sequence: CDR1 LGHDT, CDR2 YNNKEL (reference sequence). V was clipped by 2 bases and J by 7 bases; unmatched bases: 7. The CDR3 runs 15 residues. For the CDR3, the DNA is TGTGCCAGCAGCCAACAGACAGGGGGCGCGGGTGGCTACACCTTC. This encodes CASSQQTGGAGGYTF.

V is TRBV19 and J is TRBJ2-5; 7 bases agree with TRBD1. The germline V gene encodes CDR1 LNHDA and CDR2 SQIVND (reference sequence). V lost 7 bases and J lost 6; bases outside the gene matches: 20. This CDR3 is built from 17 residues. The CDR3 loop is CASTISGKGAGVKTQYF. CDR3 in DNA: TGTGCCAGTACCATCTCCGGGAAGGGGGCAGGGGTGAAGACCCAGTACTTC.

This clonotype appeared many times. The chain couples TRBV29-1 to TRBJ2-3; tentatively, D is TRBD2 (7 bases). V lost 3 bases and J 6 bases, leaving 16 bases between the germline ends. Per germline, CDR1 SQVTM and CDR2 ANQGSEA. The CDR3 has 14 residues. The chain's CDR3 is CSVEGGRDMDTQYF. CDR3 sequence (DNA): TGCAGCGTTGAGGGGGGGCGCGATATGGATACGCAGTATTTT.

This clonotype was detected many times. V usage is TRBV20-1 and J usage is TRBJ2-5; no firm D call. Germline CDR1 and CDR2: DFQATT and SNEGSKA (reference sequence). Trimming stripped 1 base from V and 4 bases from J, with 13 bases between. The CDR3 has 14 amino acids. CDR3 amino acids: CSARGWANPETQYF. The CDR3, as DNA: TGCAGTGCTAGAGGTTGGGCGAACCCAGAGACCCAGTACTTC.

This clonotype was seen ten or more times. This rearrangement joins TRBV5-1 to TRBJ1-3; D unclear. Trimming took off 7 bases at V and 4 bases at J, with 12 bases between the two ends. From germline, CDR1 is SGHRS and CDR2 YFSETQ. The CDR3 covers 13 residues. CDR3 protein: CASSRSGGNTIYF. As DNA, the CDR3 is TGCGCCAGCTCGAGGAGTGGAGGAAACACCATATATTTT. Looking up the rest from reference TRBV5-1 and TRBJ1-3 gives the full variable domain: KAGVTQTPRYLIKTRGQQVTLSCSPISGHRSVSWYQQTPGQGLQFLFEYFSETQRNKGNFPGRFSGRQFSNSRSEMNVSTLELGDSALYLCASSRSGGNTIYFGEGSWLTVV.

The table lists this clonotype with many counts. This chain uses TRBV18 with TRBJ1-1; D unresolved. The ends were cut back, 6 bases at V and 7 bases at J, with 12 bases in the middle. Germline-derived CDR1 and CDR2 are KGHSH and LQKENI. The CDR3 contains 12 residues. CDR3 amino acids: CASSQNRIEAFF. The CDR3 region has the DNA TGTGCCAGCTCCCAAAACAGAATTGAAGCTTTCTTT.

This clonotype came up a few times. V usage is TRBV20-1 and J usage is TRBJ2-7; D gene uncertain. Germline CDR1 DFQATT, CDR2 SNEGSKA (reference sequence). Trimming shortened V by 6 bases and J by 2 bases, and 20 bases separated the two germline ends. The CDR3 sequence is 15 residues long. CDR3 DNA sequence: TGCAGTGCGCCTGACCGGGCCATCTTGACCTACGAGCAGTACTTC. Translated, it gives CSAPDRAILTYEQYF.

CDR3 amino acids: CASGPQGRGGYTF. CDR3 DNA sequence: TGTGCCAGCGGTCCACAGGGCAGGGGTGGCTACACCTTC. The chain is built from TRBV6-5 and TRBJ1-2, with D possibly matching TRBD1 (6 bases). V gave up 8 bases and J gave up 7 bases, with 17 bases separating them. Germline lookup yields CDR1 MNHEY and CDR2 SVGAGI. This CDR3 spans 13 amino acids.

This clonotype was seen more than once but under ten times. The CDR3 loop reads CASSPFRSGDEQYF. CDR3 DNA sequence: TGTGCCAGCAGTCCCTTTCGTTCAGGGGACGAGCAGTACTTC. The chain couples TRBV28 to TRBJ2-7, with D possibly TRBD1 on 6 matching bases. This CDR3 has 14 residues. V was cut by 5 bases and J by 5 bases, with 16 bases left in between. From germline, CDR1 is MDHEN and CDR2 SYDVKM.

The chain links TRBV30 to TRBJ1-1; the D gene is possibly TRBD1 (5 bases). There are 15 residues in the CDR3. The V gene's germline CDR1 is GTSNPN and CDR2 SVGIG (reference sequence). The V end lost 0 bases, the J end lost 4 bases, and 15 bases lay between the germline ends. The CDR3 region is CAWSVPGGTLTEAFF. In nucleotides, the CDR3 is TGTGCCTGGAGTGTTCCCGGAGGGACCCTCACTGAAGCTTTCTTT.

This clonotype was counted many times. A junction boundary mismatches the germline segment, possibly from a read error. The chain joins TRBV12-3 or TRBV12-4 to TRBJ2-7; D call uncertain. This CDR3 region has 15 residues. For the CDR3, the DNA is TGTGCCAGCACTTTAAGTTACGGGCCCTCCTACGAGCAGTACTTC. Its translation is CASTLSYGPSYEQYF.

This clonotype was detected a few times. CDR3 sequence (DNA): TGCGCCAGCAGCCCACAGGGGGCTGAAGCTTTCTTT. This encodes CASSPQGAEAFF. The chain recombines TRBV5-1 with TRBJ1-1; 8 bases fit TRBD1. V was clipped by 4 bases and J by 6 bases; unmatched bases: 2. Germline V gene lookup returns CDR1 SGHRS and CDR2 YFSETQ. The CDR3 is made up of 12 amino acids.

The J gene is TRBJ2-7, the V gene TRBV28; D may be TRBD2 (5 bases). Germline V CDR1 and CDR2: MDHEN, SYDVKM. V was cut by 1 base and J by 5 bases, with 12 bases left in between. This CDR3 spans 14 amino acids. The CDR3 is CASSLSLDWNEQYF. CDR3 sequence (DNA): TGTGCCAGCAGTTTATCCCTGGACTGGAACGAGCAGTACTTC. The full variable domain, rest sourced from reference TRBV28 and TRBJ2-7, is DVKVTQSSRYLVKRTGEKVFLECVQDMDHENMFWYRQDPGLGLRLIYFSYDVKMKEKGDIPEGYSVSREKKERFSLILESASTNQTSMYLCASSLSLDWNEQYFGPGTRLTVT.

This clonotype appeared a few times. The rearrangement joins TRBV5-1 to TRBJ1-1; 7 positions match TRBD1. The ends lost 3 bases at V and 0 bases at J; junction bases unmatched: 2. CDR1 SGHRS and CDR2 YFSETQ come from the germline V gene. The CDR3 is 14 amino acids. CDR3 protein: CASSSTGLNTEAFF. In nucleotides, the CDR3 is TGCGCCAGCAGCTCGACAGGGCTGAACACTGAAGCTTTCTTT.

This clonotype occurred a few times. The gene calls are TRBV7-8 and TRBJ1-4, with D hard to call. CDR1 SGHVS and CDR2 FQNEAQ come from the germline V gene. Trimming took 4 bases from V and 2 from J, leaving 14 bases between them. The CDR3 extends over 16 amino acids. In nucleotides, the CDR3 is TGTGCCAGCAGCTCTTCGACCGTGCGGACTAATGAAAAACTGTTTTTT. Translated, it gives CASSSSTVRTNEKLFF.

This clonotype was observed many times. The chain carries TRBV5-4 and TRBJ2-3; tentatively, D is TRBD1 or TRBD2 (5 bases each). From germline, CDR1 is SGHNT and CDR2 YYREEE (reference sequence). The CDR3 spans 14 residues. The V end lost 2 bases, the J end lost 2 bases, and 9 bases lay between the germline ends. The CDR3 loop reads CASSFRDHTDTQYF. CDR3 DNA sequence: TGTGCCAGCAGCTTTAGGGACCACACAGATACGCAGTATTTT.

This clonotype was seen at least ten times. The chain has TRBV20-1 and TRBJ2-5, with no clear D. The CDR3 has 12 amino acids. The germline V gene encodes CDR1 DFQATT and CDR2 SNEGSKA (reference sequence). Trimming took off 0 bases at V and 5 bases at J, with 7 bases between the two ends. CDR3 amino acids: CSAREIGETQYF. The CDR3 DNA reads as TGCAGTGCTAGAGAAATTGGGGAGACCCAGTACTTC.

The chain employs TRBV4-2 and TRBJ2-7; D unclear. Trimming stripped 3 bases from V and 0 bases from J, with 15 bases between. The CDR3 loop spans 16 amino acids. CDR1 and CDR2 from the germline V gene are LGHNA and YNFKEQ. The CDR3 DNA follows: TGTGCCAGCAGCCACGGAACAGCCGAAAGCTCCTACGAGCAGTACTTC. Protein sequence: CASSHGTAESSYEQYF.

In its sample, this clonotype was seen many times. This rearrangement joins TRBV20-1 to TRBJ2-1; the match to TRBD2 covers 7 bases. The V gene end was trimmed by 3 bases and the J gene end by 2 bases; junction bases not matched to a gene: 10. This CDR3 is built from 16 residues. The germline CDR1 and CDR2 sequences are DFQATT and SNEGSKA (reference sequence). CDR3 sequence: CSARALQRGAYNEQFF. The DNA of the CDR3 is TGCAGTGCTAGGGCTCTCCAGCGGGGCGCCTACAATGAGCAGTTCTTC.

The chain joins TRBV7-6 to TRBJ2-4; TRBD1 agrees at 12 bases. The germline V gene encodes CDR1 SGHVS and CDR2 FNYEAQ. This CDR3 has 14 amino acids. Unmatched junction bases numbered 4, after V lost 4 bases and J lost 9 bases. CDR3 loop: CASSSGTGGPIQYF. Here the CDR3 DNA reads TGTGCCAGCAGCTCAGGGACAGGGGGCCCCATTCAGTACTTC.

This clonotype turned up a few times. The rearrangement links TRBV7-6 to TRBJ2-2; D is ambiguous. The CDR3 totals 12 residues. Trimming removed 1 base from V and 7 bases from J, with 4 bases in between. Germline loops: CDR1 SGHVS, CDR2 FNYEAQ. CDR3 residues: CASSLVLGELFF. DNA of the CDR3: TGTGCCAGCAGCTTAGTACTCGGGGAGCTGTTTTTT.